Sequencing of this T cell receptor (beta chain) was carried out in a study of T cells in women clearing cervical HPV infection. Only in-frame clones appear in the TCRdb table, and some are missing; sequencing was by immunoSEQ multiplex PCR. The table lists under 40,000 clones, with 4.3% in the top ten. This CDR3 is 19 amino acids long. Germline values: CDR1 KGHSH, CDR2 LQKENI. J was trimmed by 0 bases and V by 3 bases; bases with no gene match: 7. Comment on this clone: Sequencing ends 3 residues short of the CDR3 end; the germline J gene provides the rest.

The rearrangement joins TRBV18 to TRBJ2-6; 11 nucleotides line up with TRBD2. The source material was blood buffy coat. The TCR sequence derives from a woman between 18 and 70 years old with a cervical HPV16 infection that either progressed to CIN3+ or cleared (not recorded which). CDR3 in amino acids: CASSPSGLAEFSGANVLTF. The DNA read from the CDR3 is TGTGCCAGCTCACCCTCGGGACTAGCGGAGTTCTCTGGGGCCAACGTC.